A single sample is the source of the 17 T cell receptor beta chains below, sequenced in a study of cytomegalovirus exposure and HLA in healthy donors. PCR employed 60 Vbeta and 13 Jbeta primers. TCRdb's copy holds only in-frame clones and misses some; the assay was immunoSEQ multiplex PCR. This sample carries 130,000 to 150,000 clones, about four fifths of them seen once, and the ten largest clones take under 2.5%. Material: PBMCs. All receptors derive from a man aged 30-40 years in good health and CMV-seronegative.

V and J are TRBV6-6 and TRBJ2-1, with D possibly TRBD1 on 6 matching bases. This CDR3 is built from 11 residues. The germline V gene has CDR1 MNHNY and CDR2 SVGAGI (reference sequence). V was pared by 6 bases and J by 9 bases, with 9 bases between. The CDR3 spells CASSPQGEQFF. For the CDR3, the DNA is TGTGCCAGCAGCCCACAGGGTGAGCAGTTCTTC.

This clone was recorded only once. The chain has TRBV4-1 and TRBJ2-7; 7 bases map to TRBD1. V lost 4 bases, J lost 4 bases, and 4 bases stayed unmatched. This CDR3 contains 13 residues. Per the germline V gene, CDR1 is MGHRA and CDR2 is YSYEKL. CDR3 in amino acids: CASSLSGGYEQYF. The CDR3 nucleotides read TGCGCCAGCAGCCTCTCAGGGGGATACGAGCAGTACTTC.

The gene calls are TRBV18 and TRBJ1-1; D remains ambiguous. The CDR3 length is 16 residues. Germline values: CDR1 KGHSH, CDR2 LQKENI. V was trimmed by 2 bases and J by 3 bases, leaving 16 bases between them. Written as DNA, the CDR3 is TGTGCCAGCTCACCAACAAATTTAGTCGGGTACACTGAAGCTTTCTTT. It encodes CASSPTNLVGYTEAFF.

This chain joins TRBV7-8 and TRBJ1-1; D unclear. Germline-derived CDR1 and CDR2 are SGHVS and FQNEAQ. The CDR3 totals 17 residues. V was clipped by 2 bases and J by 1 base, with 17 bases between them. CDR3 nucleotides: TGTGCCAGCAGCTTAAGATTCGGGATTCGGGGGAACACTGAAGCTTTCTTT. Its translation: CASSLRFGIRGNTEAFF.

The chain joins TRBV7-9 to TRBJ2-1; 11 nucleotides match TRBD2. CDR3 length equals 18 residues. In germline, CDR1 is SEHNR, CDR2 FQNEAQ (reference sequence). The junction had 10 bases not matched to a gene; V was cut back by 5 bases and J by 1 base. The CDR3 loop reads CASSISGGAQRSYNEQFF. CDR3 DNA sequence: TGTGCCAGCAGCATTAGCGGGGGGGCCCAAAGGTCCTACAATGAGCAGTTCTTC. Drawing the rest from reference TRBV7-9 and TRBJ2-1, the complete variable domain is DTGVSQNPRHKITKRGQNVTFRCDPISEHNRLYWYRQTLGQGPEFLTYFQNEAQLEKSRLLSDRFSAERPKGSFSTLEIQRTEQGDSAMYLCASSISGGAQRSYNEQFFGPGTRLTVL.

A note on this clone: Its ends do not fully match the called genes, so a read error is possible. The V call is TRBV29-1, the J call TRBJ2-2; D perhaps matches TRBD2 (6 bases). CDR3 length equals 15 residues. Germline-derived CDR1 and CDR2 are SQVTM and ANQGSEA. CDR3 in DNA: TGCAGTACTACTAGGGTAGCTAGCGCCACCGGGGAGCTGCTTTTT. It translates to CSTTRVASATGELLF.

The chain links TRBV6-1 to TRBJ1-4; D is possibly TRBD1 (6 bases). This CDR3 region has 15 residues. Germline lookup yields CDR1 MNHNS and CDR2 SASEGT. Trimming stripped 8 bases from V and 3 bases from J, with 16 bases between. In DNA form, the CDR3 reads TGTGCCAGCGCCGACTCCCAGGGGTCTAATGAAAAACTGTTTTTT. This sequence encodes CASADSQGSNEKLFF.

V and J are TRBV6-5 and TRBJ2-5; 7 nucleotides match TRBD2. Germline CDR1 reads MNHEY; CDR2 reads SVGAGI. V was clipped by 7 bases and J by 5 bases; unmatched bases: 13. The CDR3 runs to 15 residues. CDR3 loop: CASKKFRELAETQYF. The CDR3, as DNA: TGTGCCAGCAAAAAATTCAGGGAACTAGCGGAGACCCAGTACTTC.

The chain has TRBV28 and TRBJ2-7, with 8 nucleotides matching TRBD1. There are 12 residues in the CDR3. Germline V gene sequence: CDR1 MDHEN, CDR2 SYDVKM. The ends lost 10 bases at V and 2 bases at J; junction bases unmatched: 4. CDR3 sequence: CAIGQGTYEQYF. DNA of the CDR3: TGTGCCATCGGACAGGGCACCTACGAGCAGTACTTC.

There are a few counts of this clone. The V and J genes are TRBV5-6 and TRBJ2-1, with TRBD2 matching over 13 bases. V lost 4 bases and J lost 7; bases outside the gene matches: 8. The CDR3 loop spans 16 amino acids. CDR1 is SGHDT and CDR2 is YYEEEE in the germline V gene. CDR3 residues: CASSPRTSGSLNEQFF. As DNA, the CDR3 is TGTGCCAGCAGCCCAAGGACTAGCGGGAGTTTGAATGAGCAGTTCTTC.

V gene TRBV28 combines with J gene TRBJ2-6; D possibly corresponds to TRBD2 (6 bases). The CDR3 runs to 15 residues. Trimming shortened V by 5 bases and J by 4 bases, and 12 bases separated the two germline ends. Germline CDR1 is MDHEN and CDR2 is SYDVKM. The CDR3, as DNA: TGTGCCAGCAGTCTGGGGACTTACGGGGCCAACGTCCTGACTTTC. This codes for CASSLGTYGANVLTF.

CDR3 coding DNA: TGTGCCAGCACTAAGGGGGGGGGACGTGGCACTGAAGCTTTCTTT. Translating it yields CASTKGGGRGTEAFF. The rearrangement joins TRBV7-9 to TRBJ1-1; D may be TRBD1 (6 bases). Trimming removed 7 bases from V and 4 bases from J, with 19 bases in between. CDR3 length: 15 residues. The germline CDR1 and CDR2 sequences are SEHNR and FQNEAQ (reference sequence).

The V call is TRBV28, the J call TRBJ2-3; 10 positions match TRBD2. The V segment lost 3 bases and the J segment 7 bases; nucleotides outside the gene matches: 19. Germline CDR1 reads MDHEN; CDR2 reads SYDVKM. The CDR3 loop spans 19 amino acids. CDR3 nucleotide sequence: TGTGCCAGCAGTTTGATTAGGCGGGCTAGCGGGAGAAGAGGGTATACGCAGTATTTT. Its translation: CASSLIRRASGRRGYTQYF.

The chain joins TRBV25-1 to TRBJ2-7, with D perhaps matching TRBD1 (6 bases). Deletions cut 10 bases from V and 0 bases from J, with 22 bases between. Germline values: CDR1 MGHDK, CDR2 SYGVNS. The CDR3 is made up of 16 amino acids. In nucleotides, the CDR3 is TGTGCCACCCAGGGCAGGGGCACTTGGGGCTCCTACGAGCAGTACTTC. The encoded protein is CATQGRGTWGSYEQYF.

J is TRBJ2-1 and V is TRBV29-1, with 8 positions matching TRBD1. Trimming removed 2 bases from V and 3 bases from J; junction bases left unmatched: 12. Looked up from germline, CDR1 is SQVTM and CDR2 is ANQGSEA. The CDR3 covers 17 residues. The CDR3 loop is CSVEHPRQGLIYNEQFF. The CDR3, as DNA: TGCAGCGTTGAACATCCAAGACAGGGGCTCATCTACAATGAGCAGTTCTTC.

This clone was observed a handful of times. This rearrangement joins TRBV7-2 to TRBJ1-4, with D perhaps matching TRBD1 (5 bases). Germline-derived CDR1 and CDR2 are SGHTA and FQGNSA. The V end lost 6 bases, the J end lost 8 bases, and 10 bases lay between the germline ends. This CDR3 contains 12 residues. CDR3 nucleotides: TGTGCCAGCAGTCGACGGGGGGAAAAACTGTTTTTT. It encodes CASSRRGEKLFF.

The DNA for the CDR3 is TGCGCCAGCAGCCCCCGGACGGGGAATCAGCCCCAGCATTTT. Translating it yields CASSPRTGNQPQHF. The V gene is TRBV5-1, the J gene TRBJ1-5; D unresolved. The V gene lost 4 bases and the J gene lost 4 bases, with 12 bases spanning the gap. This CDR3 is 14 amino acids long. The germline V gene encodes CDR1 SGHRS and CDR2 YFSETQ.